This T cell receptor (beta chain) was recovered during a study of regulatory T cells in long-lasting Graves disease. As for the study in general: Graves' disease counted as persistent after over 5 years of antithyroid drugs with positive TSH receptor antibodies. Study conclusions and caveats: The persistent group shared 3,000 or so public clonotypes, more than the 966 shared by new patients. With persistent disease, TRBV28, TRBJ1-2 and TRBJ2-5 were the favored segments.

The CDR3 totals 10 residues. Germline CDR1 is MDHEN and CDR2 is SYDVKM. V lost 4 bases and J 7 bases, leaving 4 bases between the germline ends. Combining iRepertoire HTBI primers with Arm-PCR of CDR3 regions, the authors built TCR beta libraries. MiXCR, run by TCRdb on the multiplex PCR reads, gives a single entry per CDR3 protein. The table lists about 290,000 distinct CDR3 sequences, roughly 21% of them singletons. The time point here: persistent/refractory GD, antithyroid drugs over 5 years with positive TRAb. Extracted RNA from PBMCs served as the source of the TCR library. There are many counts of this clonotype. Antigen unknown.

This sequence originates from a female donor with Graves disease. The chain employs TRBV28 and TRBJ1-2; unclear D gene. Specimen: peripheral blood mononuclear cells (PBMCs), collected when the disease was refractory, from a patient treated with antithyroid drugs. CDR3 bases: TGTGCCAGCAGTTCGGTTGGCTACACCTTC. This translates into CASSSVGYTF.